This is a list of T cell receptor beta chains from one sample in a study of blood T cells in healthy people across ages. TCRdb passed the 5' RACE reads through MiXCR, listing each CDR3 protein once. The data contain about a million distinct CDR3 sequences, roughly 43% of them seen just once; the ten biggest clones take up 13%. Sequencing was done on a sample of blood. Every receptor here comes from a man between 25 and 39 years old in good health. The CDR3 runs from the conserved cysteine through the conserved F or W. D genes are given only for firm matches. Expanded clones are given a class, and other clones once, few, many or no size at all.

J | size | V | D | CDR3 | DNA
TRBJ2-6 | - | TRBV6-5 | - | CASRPRGGVANVLTF | TGTGCCAGCAGACCAAGGGGGGGGGTGGCCAACGTCCTGACTTTC
TRBJ2-1 | - | TRBV12-3/TRBV12-4 | - | CASSPDGSIYNEQFF | TGTGCCAGCAGCCCGGACGGTTCAATTTACAATGAGCAGTTCTTC
TRBJ2-1 | - | TRBV4-2 | - | CASSPANGDYEQFF | TGTGCCAGCAGCCCAGCGAATGGAGACTACGAGCAGTTCTTC
TRBJ1-4 | - | TRBV7-2 | - | CASSRPAGAKLFF | TGTGCCAGCAGCCGCCCGGCGGGGGCAAAACTGTTTTTT
TRBJ2-1 | - | TRBV29-1 | - | CSVDQGRVRNEQFF | TGCAGCGTTGACCAGGGGCGGGTACGCAACGAGCAGTTCTTC
TRBJ2-5 | few | TRBV29-1 | TRBD2 | CSVGGLAGGRGNEQYF | TGCAGCGTGGGGGGTTTAGCGGGGGGCCGCGGCAATGAGCAGTACTTC
TRBJ2-5 | - | TRBV12-3/TRBV12-4 | TRBD1 | CASSLPYGTAGETQYF | TGTGCCAGCAGTTTGCCCTATGGGACAGCCGGGGAGACCCAGTACTTC
TRBJ2-7 | once | TRBV20-1 | - | CSAREGAGYEQYF | TGCAGTGCTAGAGAGGGGGCGGGCTACGAGCAGTACTTC
TRBJ2-2 | - | TRBV5-1 | - | CASSLGGYGNTGELFF | TGCGCCAGCAGCTTGGGGGGTTACGGCAACACCGGGGAGCTGTTTTTT
TRBJ2-7 | few | TRBV4-2 | TRBD2 | CASSPLGAGGPEYEQYF | TGTGCCAGCAGCCCCCTAGGTGCGGGGGGTCCAGAGTACGAGCAGTACTTC
TRBJ2-7 | - | TRBV3-1 | - | CASSQLKVTAQYF | TGTGCCAGCAGCCAGTTGAAAGTCACGGCCCAGTACTTC
TRBJ2-1 | few | TRBV29-1 | TRBD1 | CSVENPGTGRNEQFF | TGCAGCGTTGAAAATCCTGGGACAGGGCGGAATGAGCAGTTCTTC
TRBJ1-5 | - | TRBV6-1 | - | CASSDRQPQHF | TGTGCCAGCAGTGACCGGCAGCCCCAGCATTTT
TRBJ1-5 | - | TRBV20-1 | TRBD1 | CSATTGGGNQPQHF | TGCAGTGCGACAACAGGGGGCGGCAATCAGCCCCAGCATTTT
TRBJ2-5 | - | TRBV5-1 | TRBD1 | CASRDTGVFEQYF | TGCGCCAGCAGAGATACAGGGGTTTTTGAGCAGTACTTC
TRBJ2-2 | - | TRBV12-3/TRBV12-4 | TRBD2 | CASSLGLAGATGELFF | TGTGCCAGCAGTTTAGGTCTAGCGGGGGCTACCGGGGAGCTGTTTTTT
TRBJ2-1 | few | TRBV24-1 | - | CATSDFGNEQFF | TGTGCCACCAGTGATTTCGGCAATGAGCAGTTCTTC
TRBJ2-5 | few | TRBV4-2 | TRBD2 | CASSQDVGLAGEVQETQYF | TGTGCCAGCAGCCAAGATGTCGGGCTAGCGGGGGAAGTCCAAGAGACCCAGTACTTC
TRBJ1-2 | - | TRBV20-1 | - | CSASLEYGYTF | TGCAGTGCTAGTCTCGAGTATGGCTACACCTTC
TRBJ2-5 | - | TRBV6-5 | TRBD1 | CVSSYTTGTGYSQETQYF | TGTGTCAGCAGTTACACAACCGGGACAGGGTATTCCCAAGAGACCCAGTACTTC
TRBJ1-1 | few | TRBV29-1 | - | CSGRTNFNTEAFF | TGCAGCGGCCGGACTAATTTTAACACTGAAGCTTTCTTT
TRBJ2-1 | - | TRBV18 | - | CASSPRTLEQFF | TGTGCCAGCTCACCTCGGACACTTGAGCAGTTCTTC
TRBJ1-5 | - | TRBV11-2 | - | CASSYGTYNQPQHF | TGTGCCAGCAGCTACGGGACTTACAATCAGCCCCAGCATTTT